This T cell receptor beta chain originates from a study of human T cells and chemical hapten exposure (dated by TCRdb to about 2021). Study-level background: For sensitization, 2% DPC in acetone was applied to a roughly 2 cm by roughly 2 cm area of upper inner arm skin. Peripheral blood TCR repertoire changes were tracked in vivo in alopecia patients during primary and secondary sensitization to the hapten diphenylcyclopropenone (DPC). Patient blood was sampled pre-sensitization (week 0) and at 2, 6 and about 24 weeks after DPC sensitization. Libraries were pooled for sequencing, and variation in per-sample TCR yields was attributed mainly to small differences in library volumes within the pool. Patch testing on the upper back used Finn chambers containing 0.01% DPC, with scoring done after 6 days according to International Contact Dermatitis Research Group standards. Throughout the study period of roughly five months, patients also received therapeutic DPC doses to the scalp every week. Alopecia areata with under or over 50% scalp involvement, alopecia totalis and alopecia universalis were represented in the patient cohort, which was mostly female. Twenty-nine alopecia patients provided blood for TCR sequencing at one to four time points (pre-sensitization, 2, 6 and 24 weeks).

Library preparation employed RACE. Sequencer: NextSeq 500. During library preparation, unique molecular identifiers were attached to individual cDNA molecules so that TCRs could be counted quantitatively and reproducibly. From each blood RNA sample, both TCR alpha and TCR beta chains were sequenced. The authors' pipeline ran thus. Samples had a median of 95,638 TCRs, with a range from roughly 20,000 to 690,600. V, J and CDR3 annotation of the TCR reads was carried out using the Decombinator software suite. For the PS versus PT1 abundance plots, all samples were subsampled to the same number of TCRs (28,000). Expanded TCRs were defined as absent before sensitization and observed at least eight times at the 2-week time point. TCRdb reworked the public reads: Q25 trimming with fastp, MiXCR clone assembly, productive beta chains retained. Merged by CDR3 protein, the rows form single entries marked with the most common genes and DNA. The V and J calls and clone size come from TCRdb's table, not from the authors' own analysis. This sample gives 80,000 to 100,000 distinct CDR3 sequences in total; 7% to 10% of them show up just once. Approximately 1.9% of the sample rests with the top ten.

Read against the paper, the sample's time point label means: patch test 2, 6 weeks after DPC sensitization. The treatment or condition label here, explained by the study, means: therapeutic diphenylcyclopropenone sensitization with weekly scalp DPC. Blood at each patch-test visit was drawn before the patch test was applied. Patients were considered eligible if aged 18 to 70, diagnosed with alopecia and deemed suitable for DPC therapy, and patients were excluded if pregnant. Total RNA was extracted from unfractionated whole blood that had been collected in Tempus Blood RNA tubes. Study-wide conclusions, independent of this receptor: No change with DPC sensitization was found in the number of TCRs above 1 in 1000 frequency, and no evidence of global repertoire structure alterations was found. Patch test score correlated positively with the number of PT1 expanded TCRs, reaching significance at thresholds 8, 16 and 32 but not at 4. After repeated subsampling, changes were observed in the strength of the expansion versus patch-test correlation and in the threshold at which the correlation became significant. Because all patients had alopecia, a presumed autoimmune disease, the immune response of the patients might differ from that of healthy individuals. Compared with pre-sensitization or healthy control sets, expanded TCRs formed significantly more large CDR3 similarity clusters, which is consistent with antigen-driven responses.

As concerns this clonotype: No antigen is known for it. Nothing much larger sits one base from this clone, and base qualities are not available.

Inclusive of the bounding cysteine and phenylalanine, the CDR3 is 18 residues long. The sequence is cut down to CDR3 DNA, 54 bases in frame from base 1. The sequences come from whole blood, collected in connection with sensitization to the hapten diphenylcyclopropenone (DPC). This clonotype originated in a woman between 40 and 55 years old with alopecia areata. Some clones in this sample may be carry-over from other donors' samples. Here the chain combines TRBV3-2 and TRBJ2-3; the D call TRBD2 from the table was never checked on the DNA. TRBV3-2 is noted as a pseudogene. The DNA reads TGTGCCAGCAGCCAAGAGAAGGCGGGAGGGCCGCGCACAGATACGCAGTATTTT. Translated, this is CASSQEKAGGPRTDTQYF.